This entry describes one TCR beta chain. As yet, its antigen is unknown. One junction end disagrees with the germline gene, perhaps due to a read error. TCR alpha and beta CDR3 regions were amplified from RNA using iRepertoire nested multiplex PCR. One-step reverse transcription and amplification started from about 100-400 ng of tissue mRNA or PBMC total RNA. TCRdb fed the multiplex PCR reads into MiXCR, producing one record per CDR3 protein. Found here are about 180,000 distinct CDR3 sequences, roughly two fifths of them singletons; the top ten hold roughly 5.2%. These data originate in a study of glioma-infiltrating T cells. Whole-study findings and limits: Gliomas, especially low-grade, showed above-expected tissue-blood divergence; non-neoplastic patients showed below. Only very few CDR3 sequences appeared in both tissue and blood.

The length of the CDR3 is 15 residues. CDR1 and CDR2 from the germline V gene are MNHEY and SMNVEV (reference sequence). The chain has TRBV27 and TRBJ1-6; D might be TRBD1 (6 bases). This TCR derives from a human donor with low-grade glioma or glioblastoma, undergoing nonglioma brain surgery, or in good health (not recorded which). Material for sequencing was glioma tissue, nonneoplastic brain tissue, or PBMCs (not recorded which). The CDR3 DNA is TGTGCCGGCAGTTCCATGGTGGGGGCTGATTCACCCATCCACTTT. Translation gives CAGSSMVGADSPIHF.